The clone carrying this T cell receptor beta chain was detected many times. Its antigen is currently unknown. The source of the sample is a study of blood T cells in healthy people across ages. Alongside a J-beta primer mix, a sample-barcoded 5' primer served in a second PCR lasting about 7 to 11 cycles. Each CDR3 protein is one row after TCRdb ran MiXCR on the 5' RACE reads. Here the sample spans 1.5 million to 2 million distinct CDR3 sequences, about 31% being singletons. V lost 8 bases, J lost 3 bases, and 16 bases lay in between. The germline gives CDR1 GTSNPN, CDR2 SVGIG (reference sequence). The CDR3 spans 13 residues. Notes on the study in general: Unsorted PBMC material precluded a definitive naive versus antigen-experienced comparison.

Every participating donor contributed approximately 10 milliliters of peripheral blood through a draw. The source is a woman in her 30s in good health. Sequencing was carried out using blood. The chain links TRBV30 to TRBJ1-1; D is ambiguous. The CDR3 bases are TGTGCCGGTACTATCGGATCTTACACTGAAGCTTTCTTT. Translating it yields CAGTIGSYTEAFF.